This is a list of T cell receptor beta chains from one sample in a study of blood T cell repertoires in COVID-19. The data were produced by immunoSEQ multiplex PCR, yet TCRdb's version contains in-frame clones alone and is incomplete. In the table there are fewer than 100,000 clones, 82% of which are singletons. Material for sequencing was peripheral blood. The receptor source for this set is a human donor in a cohort sampled during active COVID-19. CDR3s include the opening cysteine and the closing phenylalanine or tryptophan. D genes are given only for firm matches. Only part of the rows carry a size: once, few, many, or a class if the clone is expanded.

D gene,V gene,J gene,clone size,CDR3 DNA,CDR3 protein
NA,TRBV7-9,TRBJ1-6,NA,TGTGCCAGCAGCACTCCCAATTCACCCCTCCACTTT,CASSTPNSPLHF
NA,TRBV6-5,TRBJ1-4,NA,TGTGCCAGCTCTCAGACAACTAATGAAAAACTGTTTTTT,CASSQTTNEKLFF
TRBD1,TRBV18,TRBJ1-1,once,TGTGCCAGCTCGGGGGGGACAGGGGTTTTATCTGAAGCTTTCTTT,CASSGGTGVLSEAFF
TRBD2,TRBV2,TRBJ2-3,NA,TGTGCCAGCAGTGAAGGAGAGTCTAGCGGGGGGGCTAGCACAGATACGCAGTATTTT,CASSEGESSGGASTDTQYF
TRBD1,TRBV5-1,TRBJ1-3,NA,TGCGCCAGCAGCTTTTCAGGGGGCTCTGGAAACACCATATATTTT,CASSFSGGSGNTIYF
NA,TRBV6-6,TRBJ2-7,NA,TGTGCCAGCAGTCCATTTACATTCGGGGTGCGCGGGTACGAGCAGTACTTC,CASSPFTFGVRGYEQYF
TRBD1,TRBV5-1,TRBJ2-3,NA,TGCGCCAGCAGCTCGGGACAGACCTTTTCAGATACGCAGTATTTT,CASSSGQTFSDTQYF
NA,TRBV6-4,TRBJ1-1,NA,TGTGCCAGCAGTGAGTTCATGAACACTGAAGCTTTCTTT,CASSEFMNTEAFF
NA,TRBV6-5,TRBJ1-2,NA,TGTGCCAGCAGTTACGGGGTAGGGGCGTCAGGTGGCTACACCTTC,CASSYGVGASGGYTF
NA,TRBV5-6,TRBJ1-5,NA,TGTGCCAGCAGTCCGGGGAGCAATCAGCCCCAGCATTTT,CASSPGSNQPQHF
NA,TRBV29-1,TRBJ2-4,NA,TGCAGCGTTGGCGGCGATGTGGCCAAAAACATTCAGTACTTC,CSVGGDVAKNIQYF
TRBD2,TRBV11-2,TRBJ2-1,NA,TGTGCCAGCAGCCCTGTAGCGGGCTCCTACAATGAGCAGTTCTTC,CASSPVAGSYNEQFF
NA,TRBV21-1,TRBJ1-5,NA,TGTGCCAGCAGCACACTTTCGGGGGGTACTAATCAGCCCCAGCATTTT,CASSTLSGGTNQPQHF
NA,TRBV28,TRBJ2-2,once,TGTGCCAGCCTCTCAGGGGGGAGCACCGGGGAGCTGTTTTTT,CASLSGGSTGELFF
TRBD1,TRBV7-2,TRBJ1-2,NA,TGTGCCAGCAGCCCCCGTGGGACAGCCTATGGCTACACCTTC,CASSPRGTAYGYTF
TRBD1,TRBV6-5,TRBJ2-1,once,TGTGCCAGCAGTTCGGGACAGGGTGATGGGAATGAGCAGTTCTTC,CASSSGQGDGNEQFF
TRBD1,TRBV19,TRBJ1-3,NA,TGTGCCAGTAGTAGGCGACAGGGCCTTGGAAACACCATATATTTT,CASSRRQGLGNTIYF
NA,TRBV1,TRBJ1-5,few,TGCACCAGCAACCTCCGGGGGTCGGGGGACAGCAATCAGCCCCAGCATTTT,CTSNLRGSGDSNQPQHF
NA,TRBV6-1,TRBJ2-3,NA,TGTGCCAGCAGTGAGGCGGGGGCCCTGCCAGATACGCAGTATTTT,CASSEAGALPDTQYF
TRBD1,TRBV5-1,TRBJ1-1,NA,TGCGCCAGCAGCCGGACAGGGGTAGAGATGAACACTGAAGCTTTCTTT,CASSRTGVEMNTEAFF
NA,TRBV28,TRBJ2-5,NA,TGTGCCAGCAGTTTACTTGGCGGATTGGAGACCCAGTACTTC,CASSLLGGLETQYF
NA,TRBV10-1,TRBJ2-7,NA,TGCGCCAGCAGTGAGTCCCTCGGCTCCTACGAGCAGTACTTC,CASSESLGSYEQYF
TRBD1,TRBV12-3/TRBV12-4,TRBJ1-2,once,TGTGCCAGCAGTTTCAGGACAGGGGGTGGCTACACCTTC,CASSFRTGGGYTF
TRBD1,TRBV10-1,TRBJ2-7,NA,TGCGCCAGCAGTGCAGGGGACAGCTCCTACGAGCAGTACTTC,CASSAGDSSYEQYF
NA,TRBV15,TRBJ1-4,once,TGTGCCACCAGCAGAGAAACAGGGATGGGGAATGAAAAACTGTTTTTT,CATSRETGMGNEKLFF
NA,TRBV5-5,TRBJ2-7,NA,TGTGCCAGCAGCTTAAGGGAGCCCCCCTACGAGCAGTACTTC,CASSLREPPYEQYF
NA,TRBV5-6,TRBJ1-2,NA,TGTGCCAGCAGCCCGCTGGGGCCTGCTAACTATGGCTACACCTTC,CASSPLGPANYGYTF
NA,TRBV2,TRBJ1-2,NA,TGTGCCAGCAGTGAGCAACAGGGCTATGGCTACACCTTC,CASSEQQGYGYTF
NA,TRBV4-2,TRBJ2-6,many,TGTGCCAGCAGAGGGGATTCTGGGGCCAACGTCCTGACTTTC,CASRGDSGANVLTF
TRBD2,TRBV5-1,TRBJ2-3,few,TGCGCCAGCAGCGGTGGACTAGCGGGGGGCACAGATACGCAGTATTTT,CASSGGLAGGTDTQYF
TRBD1,TRBV5-1,TRBJ1-4,NA,TGCGCCAGCAGCCCCCTGACAGGGGGGGATGAAAAACTGTTTTTT,CASSPLTGGDEKLFF